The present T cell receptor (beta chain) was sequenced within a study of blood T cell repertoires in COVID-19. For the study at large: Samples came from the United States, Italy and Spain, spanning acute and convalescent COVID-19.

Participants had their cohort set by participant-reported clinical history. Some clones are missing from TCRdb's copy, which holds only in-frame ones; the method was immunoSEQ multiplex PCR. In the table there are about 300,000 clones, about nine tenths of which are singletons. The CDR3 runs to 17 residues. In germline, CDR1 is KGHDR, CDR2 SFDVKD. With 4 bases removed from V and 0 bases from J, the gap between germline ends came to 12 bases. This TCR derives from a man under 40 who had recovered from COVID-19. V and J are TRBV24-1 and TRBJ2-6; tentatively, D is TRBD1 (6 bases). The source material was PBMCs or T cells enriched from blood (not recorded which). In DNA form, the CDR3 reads TGTGCCACCAGTGAATCAGGGGTGAGCTCTGGGGCCAACGTCCTGACTTTC. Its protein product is CATSESGVSSGANVLTF.